These 24 T cell receptor beta chains were sequenced from one sample in a study of a mutant IDH1 vaccine in newly diagnosed glioma. TCRdb keeps only in-frame clones here, not all; method: immunoSEQ multiplex PCR. The top ten clones hold around 6% of a sample with approximately 47,000 clones, around nine tenths of them seen once. Time point here: week 35, safety follow-up. The vaccine gave 300 ug of a 20-mer mutant IDH1 peptide subcutaneously per dose. For these receptors, no antigen is known. Source: PBMCs, taken from a glioma patient whose treatment included an IDH1 peptide vaccine. The receptors were sampled from a woman aged 40 to 50 with glioma.

Here the CDR3 reads CASSASSGQGVYGYTF. The CDR3 nucleotides are TGTGCCAGCAGCGCCTCCTCCGGACAGGGGGTTTATGGCTACACCTTC. The rearrangement uses TRBV5-4 and TRBJ1-2, with 10 bases fitting TRBD1. V lost 4 bases, J lost 5 bases, and 11 bases stayed unmatched. Per the germline V gene, CDR1 is SGHNT and CDR2 is YYREEE (reference sequence). This CDR3 has 16 residues.

This clone was counted a single time. The rearrangement uses TRBV4-1 and TRBJ1-2, with 9 bases lining up with TRBD1. The CDR3 runs 15 residues. V lost 2 bases, J lost 4 bases, and 5 bases stayed unmatched. Germline CDR1 is MGHRA and CDR2 is YSYEKL. The DNA of the CDR3 is TGCGCCAGCAGCCAACAGGGACAGGGAATCTATGGCTACACCTTC. This sequence encodes CASSQQGQGIYGYTF.

The chain links TRBV27 to TRBJ2-7; 12 bases match TRBD2. This CDR3 has 16 amino acids. The germline V gene has CDR1 MNHEY and CDR2 SMNVEV (reference sequence). Germline trimming cut 4 bases from V and 2 bases from J; bases unmatched to any gene: 6. This chain's CDR3 is CASSSPRTSGTYEQYF. DNA for the CDR3: TGTGCCAGCAGTTCCCCCAGGACTAGCGGGACCTACGAGCAGTACTTC.

This clone showed up just once. The rearrangement links TRBV5-6 to TRBJ2-1; weak D call: TRBD1 (8 bases). V lost 0 bases to trimming and J lost 12 bases, with 10 bases between them. Germline loops: CDR1 SGHDT, CDR2 YYEEEE. This CDR3 spans 12 amino acids. The CDR3 sequence is CASSLDRGGQFF. DNA of the CDR3: TGTGCCAGCAGCTTGGACAGGGGGGGGCAGTTCTTC.

V gene TRBV4-2 combines with J gene TRBJ2-6; no clear D. Germline CDR1 is LGHNA and CDR2 is YNFKEQ. Trimming took 2 bases from V and 2 from J, leaving 1 base between them. This CDR3 is built from 13 residues. The CDR3 protein is CASSQPGANVLTF. CDR3 bases: TGTGCCAGCAGCCAACCTGGGGCCAACGTCCTGACTTTC.

This clone was counted a single time. The chain joins TRBV5-1 to TRBJ2-1; 7 nucleotides line up with TRBD2. Germline V CDR1 and CDR2: SGHRS, YFSETQ. The CDR3 is made up of 16 amino acids. The ends lost 4 bases at V and 5 bases at J; junction bases unmatched: 12. The CDR3 loop reads CASSPSGGSFNNEQFF. In nucleotides, the CDR3 is TGCGCCAGCAGCCCCTCTGGCGGGAGTTTCAACAATGAGCAGTTCTTC. The full variable domain, with the rest looked up from reference TRBV5-1 and TRBJ2-1, is KAGVTQTPRYLIKTRGQQVTLSCSPISGHRSVSWYQQTPGQGLQFLFEYFSETQRNKGNFPGRFSGRQFSNSRSEMNVSTLELGDSALYLCASSPSGGSFNNEQFFGPGTRLTVL.

J is TRBJ1-5 and V is TRBV19, with D perhaps matching TRBD1 (5 bases). Germline CDR1 and CDR2: LNHDA and SQIVND (reference sequence). Trimming removed 1 base from V and 2 bases from J, with 9 bases in between. The CDR3 is made up of 15 amino acids. Here the CDR3 DNA reads TGTGCCAGTAGTATAGGGGACGGACGCAATCAGCCCCAGCATTTT. This encodes CASSIGDGRNQPQHF.

DNA of the CDR3: TGTGCCAGTACCCCCCGAGGGGTTCAGCCCCAGCATTTT. Its protein is CASTPRGVQPQHF. This chain connects TRBV19 to TRBJ1-5; a weak D match, TRBD1 (5 bases). The CDR3 covers 13 residues. Germline V lookup: CDR1 LNHDA, CDR2 SQIVND (reference sequence). The germline V and J ends were trimmed by 7 bases and 6 bases, with 13 bases remaining between them.

This chain links TRBV7-8 with TRBJ1-5; 7 bases match TRBD1. V was pared by 8 bases and J by 2 bases, with 3 bases of the junction left unmatched. The CDR3 contains 13 residues. CDR1 and CDR2 from the germline V gene are SGHVS and FQNEAQ. CDR3 sequence (DNA): TGTGCCAGCCATACAGGGGGCAATCAGCCCCAGCATTTT. Amino acid sequence: CASHTGGNQPQHF.

The chain couples TRBV7-6 to TRBJ2-7, with a weak D call TRBD1 (6 bases). The V gene lost 3 bases and the J gene lost 3 bases, with 27 bases spanning the gap. Germline V gene data show CDR1 as SGHVS and CDR2 as FNYEAQ. The CDR3 covers 19 residues. CDR3 sequence: CASSFQRPTPRGKGYEQYF. The DNA for the CDR3 is TGTGCCAGCAGCTTTCAACGACCAACTCCCAGGGGAAAGGGCTACGAGCAGTACTTC.

The chain employs TRBV5-5 and TRBJ1-2, with TRBD1 matching 9 bases. V was clipped by 4 bases and J by 6 bases; unmatched bases: 7. There are 14 residues in the CDR3. Germline CDR1 reads SGHKS; CDR2 reads YYEKEE (reference sequence). The CDR3 sequence: CASSDTGGADGYTF. In nucleotides, the CDR3 is TGTGCCAGCAGCGATACAGGGGGCGCGGATGGCTACACCTTC.

The gene calls are TRBV6-1 and TRBJ2-5; no clear D. CDR3 length equals 15 residues. Germline values: CDR1 MNHNS, CDR2 SASEGT. The V end was cut by 4 bases, the J end by 3 bases, with 15 bases between. Written as DNA, the CDR3 is TGTGCCAGCAGTGCTCTGTTTGGTTCAAAAGAGACCCAGTACTTC. Its protein is CASSALFGSKETQYF.

The chain combines TRBV28 with TRBJ2-7, with 11 bases matching TRBD1. The germline CDR1 and CDR2 sequences are MDHEN and SYDVKM. The V segment lost 7 bases and the J segment 6 bases; nucleotides outside the gene matches: 11. The CDR3 consists of 15 residues. The CDR3 DNA is TGTGCCAGCACCTACTCCGGGACAGGGGGAGGCGAGCAGTACTTC. This encodes CASTYSGTGGGEQYF.

The chain recombines TRBV13 with TRBJ1-2; weak D call: TRBD1 (5 bases). The CDR3 is made up of 15 amino acids. CDR1 is PRHDT and CDR2 is FYEKMQ in the germline V gene (reference sequence). Trimming took off 5 bases at V and 4 bases at J, with 17 bases between the two ends. Here the CDR3 DNA reads TGTGCCAGCAGCACCATGTCAGGAGGGACCTATGGCTACACCTTC. Translated, it gives CASSTMSGGTYGYTF.

The V and J genes are TRBV11-1 and TRBJ2-7; 10 positions agree with TRBD2. V shed 0 bases, J shed 0 bases, and the junction held 8 bases outside the gene matches. This CDR3 has 18 residues. The germline V gene has CDR1 SGHAT and CDR2 FQDESV (reference sequence). CDR3 nucleotide sequence: TGTGCCAGCAGCTTAGCGTTGGGATCTAGCGGGAGCTCCTACGAGCAGTACTTC. It codes for CASSLALGSSGSSYEQYF.

This chain links TRBV5-4 with TRBJ2-1, with TRBD2 matching over 13 bases. J lost 3 bases, V lost 0 bases, and 6 bases had no gene match. The CDR3 runs 18 residues. Germline V gene lookup returns CDR1 SGHNT and CDR2 YYREEE (reference sequence). CDR3 protein: CASSLDGTSGEYYNEQFF. The CDR3 DNA is TGTGCCAGCAGCTTGGACGGGACTAGCGGGGAGTACTACAATGAGCAGTTCTTC.

The rearrangement joins TRBV4-1 to TRBJ1-1, with D possibly being TRBD1 (5 bases). Germline V CDR1 and CDR2: MGHRA, YSYEKL. This CDR3 region has 15 residues. V shed 0 bases and J shed 4 bases, with 12 bases lying between them. In DNA form, the CDR3 reads TGCGCCAGCAGCCAAGATGGGGGGGGAAGCACTGAAGCTTTCTTT. It specifies CASSQDGGGSTEAFF.

The rearrangement joins TRBV2 to TRBJ2-2, with 11 bases aligning to TRBD1. This CDR3 has 15 residues. V shed 1 base, J shed 5 bases, and the junction held 0 bases outside the gene matches. Germline CDR1 reads SNHLY; CDR2 reads FYNNEI. The CDR3 DNA is TGTGCCAGCAGTGAAGGGGACAGGGGGACCGGGGAGCTGTTTTTT. Translated, it gives CASSEGDRGTGELFF.

The V call is TRBV19, the J call TRBJ1-5, with 8 nucleotides matching TRBD1. J lost 3 bases, V lost 5 bases, and 9 bases had no gene match. The CDR3 runs to 16 residues. The V gene's germline CDR1 is LNHDA and CDR2 SQIVND (reference sequence). In nucleotides, the CDR3 is TGTGCCAGTAGTCCTCGGACAGGGTGGGACAATCAGCCCCAGCATTTT. Encoded protein: CASSPRTGWDNQPQHF.

The chain joins TRBV4-3 to TRBJ2-7; D perhaps matches TRBD1 (5 bases). This CDR3 has 16 residues. Germline values: CDR1 LGHNA, CDR2 YSLEER. V shed 0 bases and J shed 3 bases, with 15 bases lying between them. The CDR3 loop reads CASSQDQRGTLYEQYF. The DNA of the CDR3 is TGCGCCAGCAGCCAAGATCAAAGGGGAACTCTCTACGAGCAGTACTTC.

CDR3 in amino acids: CASSPRSGGPRTQYF. In nucleotides, the CDR3 is TGTGCCAGCTCACCGAGATCGGGAGGGCCTCGGACCCAGTACTTC. The J gene is TRBJ2-5, the V gene TRBV18, with 8 bases that match TRBD2. Germline trimming cut 3 bases from V and 7 bases from J; bases unmatched to any gene: 10. The length of the CDR3 is 15 residues. Germline V gene lookup returns CDR1 KGHSH and CDR2 LQKENI.

This clone was counted a single time. This sequence joins TRBV10-3 and TRBJ1-1; TRBD1 aligns across 9 bases. This CDR3 has 14 amino acids. Trimming removed 6 bases from V and 4 bases from J; junction bases left unmatched: 6. Germline CDR1 reads ENHRY; CDR2 reads SYGVKD. Here the CDR3 DNA reads TGTGCCATCAGGGGACAGGGTTGGGGCACTGAAGCTTTCTTT. Translated: CAIRGQGWGTEAFF.

The count of this clone is one. V usage is TRBV2 and J usage is TRBJ1-5, with a weak D call TRBD1 (6 bases). The V gene lost 6 bases and the J gene lost 4 bases, with 10 bases spanning the gap. This CDR3 is 13 amino acids long. Germline V CDR1 and CDR2: SNHLY, FYNNEI. The DNA of the CDR3 is TGTGCCAGCAGCCGACAGGAGAATCAGCCCCAGCATTTT. This encodes CASSRQENQPQHF.

The chain combines TRBV28 with TRBJ1-1, with 9 bases identical to TRBD1. This CDR3 is 17 amino acids long. Trimming at V came to 2 bases and at J to 2 bases, leaving 9 bases not matched to a gene. Germline V lookup: CDR1 MDHEN, CDR2 SYDVKM. CDR3 region: CASSLSIGTGTNTEAFF. DNA for the CDR3: TGTGCCAGCAGTTTAAGTATTGGGACAGGGACTAACACTGAAGCTTTCTTT.